This TCR beta chain was recorded in a study of T cells in Graves' hyperthyroidism and ophthalmopathy. Findings of the study overall: Blood samples included most of the expanded thyroid clonotypes exceeding 0.001. A 13 V-J model separated ophthalmopathy from stable hyperthyroidism.

The CDR3 has 15 amino acids. V lost 2 bases to trimming and J lost 5 bases; unmatched junction nucleotides: 5. Per the germline V gene, CDR1 is SNHLY and CDR2 is FYNNEI. This clonotype was recorded many times. Its target is unknown. Inclusion characteristics of ophthalmopathy patients comprised a Clinical Activity Score of at least 3, a NOSPECS grade of at least 4, and duration under 3 months. Exclusion of a patient resulted from uncontrolled infection, other autoimmune disease, pregnancy or lactation. Amplified TCR beta CDR3 regions came from RNA transcripts. Initially, a first-round RT-PCR of the TCR CDR3 employed the HTBI primer set. TCRdb re-called the multiplex PCR reads through MiXCR, storing one row per CDR3 protein. The sample lists 500,000 to 550,000 distinct CDR3 sequences, 15% to 20% seen once, with 47% in the top ten.

The origin of this receptor is a man in his forties with Graves' ophthalmopathy. The rearrangement links TRBV2 to TRBJ2-2; TRBD1 agrees at 7 bases. The source material was blood. The CDR3 nucleotides read TGTGCCAGCAGTGAAACAGGGGTTCGGACCGGGGAGCTGTTTTTT. Protein sequence: CASSETGVRTGELFF. The entire variable domain, with the rest obtained from reference TRBV2 and TRBJ2-2, is as follows: EPEVTQTPSHQVTQMGQEVILRCVPISNHLYFYWYRQILGQKVEFLVSFYNNEISEKSEIFDDQFSVERPDGSNFTLKIRSTKLEDSAMYFCASSETGVRTGELFFGEGSRLTVL.